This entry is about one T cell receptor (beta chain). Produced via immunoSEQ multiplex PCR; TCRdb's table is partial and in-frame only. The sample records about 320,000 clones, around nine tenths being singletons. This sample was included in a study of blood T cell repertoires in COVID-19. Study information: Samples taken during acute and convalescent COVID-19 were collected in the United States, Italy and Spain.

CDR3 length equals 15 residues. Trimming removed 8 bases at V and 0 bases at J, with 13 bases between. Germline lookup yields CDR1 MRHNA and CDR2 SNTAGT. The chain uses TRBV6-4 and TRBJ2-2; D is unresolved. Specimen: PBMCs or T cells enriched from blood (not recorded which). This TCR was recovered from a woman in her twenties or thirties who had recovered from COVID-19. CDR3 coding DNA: TGTGCCAGCGGTTCTGCGTCGGCGAACACCGGGGAGCTGTTTTTT. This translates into CASGSASANTGELFF.